The rows below give T cell receptor beta chains drawn from one sample of a study of cytomegalovirus exposure and HLA in healthy donors. Method: immunoSEQ multiplex PCR; TCRdb's copy keeps in-frame clones and lacks some. The table lists 150,000 to 200,000 clones, roughly 90% of them singletons. Sequenced input: PBMCs. The receptors originated from a woman between 25 and 40 years old in good health and CMV-seronegative. CDR3s include the opening cysteine and the closing phenylalanine or tryptophan. D genes are given only for firm matches. The size entry is marked missing in some rows and otherwise reads once, few, many or a size class.

TRBV9	NA	NA	TRBJ1-3	CASRGSGNTIYF	TGTGCCAGCAGGGGCTCTGGAAACACCATATATTTT
TRBV30	NA	NA	TRBJ2-5	CAWTRLAAETQYF	TGTGCCTGGACCCGCCTGGCAGCAGAGACCCAGTACTTC
TRBV27	NA	NA	TRBJ2-3	CASSSTEVRTDTQYF	TGTGCCAGCAGTTCGACAGAAGTGCGCACAGATACGCAGTATTTT
TRBV2	NA	TRBD1	TRBJ2-7	CASSVGTGPYEQYF	TGTGCCAGCAGTGTGGGGACAGGGCCCTACGAGCAGTACTTC
TRBV21-1	few	NA	TRBJ2-7	CASGLEGFYEQYF	TGTGCAAGCGGGCTCGAGGGCTTCTACGAGCAGTACTTC
TRBV10-3	NA	TRBD2	TRBJ2-6	CAISQTSGGGANVLTF	TGTGCCATCAGCCAGACTAGCGGGGGCGGGGCCAACGTCCTGACTTTC
TRBV6-5	NA	TRBD1	TRBJ1-2	CASSTTGEYGYTF	TGTGCCAGCAGTACGACAGGGGAGTATGGCTACACCTTC
TRBV4-3	NA	TRBD2	TRBJ2-3	CASSQDSRERGGYTDTQYF	TGCGCCAGCAGCCAAGATTCGCGTGAACGGGGGGGATACACAGATACGCAGTATTTT
TRBV7-2	NA	NA	TRBJ2-7	CASSLGLRGSEQYF	TGTGCCAGCAGCTTAGGTCTTCGGGGGAGCGAGCAGTACTTC
TRBV6-1	NA	NA	TRBJ2-5	CASSEAQGPTETQYF	TGTGCCAGCAGTGAAGCTCAGGGACCGACGGAGACCCAGTACTTC
TRBV6-1	medium-sized	TRBD1	TRBJ2-1	CASSEGDSSYNEQFF	TGTGCCAGCAGTGAAGGGGACAGCTCCTACAATGAGCAGTTCTTC
TRBV6-1	NA	NA	TRBJ1-6	CASRAGVGSPLHF	TGTGCCAGCAGGGCAGGGGTAGGATCACCCCTCCACTTT
TRBV6-1	NA	TRBD1	TRBJ2-2	CASSGQGNTGELFF	TGTGCCAGCAGCGGACAGGGCAACACCGGGGAGCTGTTTTTT
TRBV11-2	once	TRBD2	TRBJ2-5	CASSLVGGGETQYF	TGTGCCAGCAGCTTAGTTGGGGGAGGGGAGACCCAGTACTTC
TRBV7-2	NA	TRBD2	TRBJ2-4	CASSPLAGKNIQYF	TGTGCCAGCAGCCCACTAGCGGGGAAAAACATTCAGTACTTC
TRBV4-2	NA	NA	TRBJ1-4	CASRLSATNEKLFF	TGTGCCAGCCGCTTGAGTGCAACTAATGAAAAACTGTTTTTT
TRBV28	NA	NA	TRBJ1-2	CASRDGVGYTF	TGTGCCAGCCGCGACGGGGTTGGCTACACCTTC
TRBV6-1	NA	NA	TRBJ2-2	CASSELIRAATGELFF	TGTGCCAGCAGTGAACTGATCAGGGCGGCCACCGGGGAGCTGTTTTTT
TRBV29-1	NA	NA	TRBJ2-5	CSVEDVSQETQYF	TGCAGCGTTGAAGATGTCAGCCAAGAGACCCAGTACTTC
TRBV7-2	NA	NA	TRBJ2-5	CASRRLVGGPSVGGQYF	TGTGCCAGCAGAAGACTTGTCGGGGGACCCTCAGTGGGAGGACAGTACTTC
TRBV29-1	NA	TRBD2	TRBJ2-1	CSVQSGRYGYNEQFF	TGCAGCGTCCAAAGCGGGAGATACGGTTACAATGAGCAGTTCTTC
TRBV11-3	NA	NA	TRBJ2-1	CASSLESRNNEQFF	TGTGCCAGCAGCTTAGAGTCTAGGAACAATGAGCAGTTCTTC
TRBV6-6	NA	NA	TRBJ1-5	CASGVNSNQPQHF	TGTGCCAGTGGAGTAAATAGCAATCAGCCCCAGCATTTT
TRBV10-1	NA	NA	TRBJ1-1	CASSEGRGMNTEAFF	TGCGCCAGCAGTGAGGGCAGGGGTATGAACACTGAAGCTTTCTTT
TRBV6-5	NA	NA	TRBJ2-2	CATGLGSGVGELFF	TGTGCCACAGGGTTGGGTAGCGGCGTCGGGGAGCTGTTTTTT
TRBV7-2	few	NA	TRBJ2-6	CASSLGPGAGANVLTF	TGTGCCAGCAGCTTAGGCCCGGGGGCTGGGGCCAACGTCCTGACTTTC
TRBV19	NA	TRBD2	TRBJ2-1	CASSTNSGRAGGPYNEQFF	TGTGCCAGTAGTACTAATAGCGGGAGGGCCGGGGGGCCCTACAATGAGCAGTTCTTC
TRBV4-1	NA	NA	TRBJ2-7	CASSQRDRPAYEQYF	TGCGCCAGCAGCCAAAGGGACCGACCCGCCTACGAGCAGTACTTC
TRBV5-1	NA	TRBD2	TRBJ2-5	CASSFGLGLAGPSRRQETQYF	TGCGCCAGCAGCTTCGGTTTGGGACTAGCGGGGCCTAGTCGCCGCCAAGAGACCCAGTACTTC
TRBV5-4	once	TRBD1	TRBJ1-2	CASSLVVWGTDINYGYTF	TGTGCCAGCAGCTTGGTAGTTTGGGGGACAGACATTAACTATGGCTACACCTTC
TRBV5-1	NA	NA	TRBJ2-2	CASSSRIYTGELFF	TGCGCCAGTTCTTCCCGGATCTACACCGGGGAGCTGTTTTTT
TRBV9	few	NA	TRBJ1-2	CASSVDVTAYGYTF	TGTGCCAGCAGCGTAGATGTGACAGCTTATGGCTACACCTTC
TRBV7-9	NA	NA	TRBJ1-2	CASSLGQVKDYGYTF	TGTGCCAGCAGCTTAGGACAGGTTAAAGACTATGGCTACACCTTC
TRBV7-9	NA	NA	TRBJ1-5	CASSLGQGNVPQHF	TGTGCCAGCAGCTTGGGTCAGGGGAATGTTCCCCAGCATTTT
TRBV7-8	few	TRBD1	TRBJ1-2	CASSPITGGNYGYTF	TGTGCCAGCAGCCCGATAACAGGGGGCAACTATGGCTACACCTTC
TRBV4-2	NA	NA	TRBJ2-4	CASSQGLAKNIQYF	TGTGCCAGCAGCCAAGGGCTAGCCAAAAACATTCAGTACTTC
TRBV7-2	NA	TRBD1	TRBJ2-7	CASSLIQGAGYEQYF	TGTGCCAGCAGCTTGATCCAGGGGGCGGGATACGAGCAGTACTTC